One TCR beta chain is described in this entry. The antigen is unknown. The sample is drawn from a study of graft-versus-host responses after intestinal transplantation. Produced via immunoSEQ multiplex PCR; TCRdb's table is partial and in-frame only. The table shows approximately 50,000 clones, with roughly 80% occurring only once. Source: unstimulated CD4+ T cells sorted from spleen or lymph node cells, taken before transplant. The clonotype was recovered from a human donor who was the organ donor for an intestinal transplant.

For the CDR3, the DNA is TGTGCCAGCAGCCCGCGGGGCCCTTACAATGAGCAGTTCTTC. It yields the protein CASSPRGPYNEQFF. The rearrangement uses TRBV11-3 and TRBJ2-1, with a weak D call TRBD2 (6 bases). This CDR3 is built from 14 residues. In germline, CDR1 is SGHNT, CDR2 YENEEA. Trimming left V 5 bases short and J 4 bases short, with 12 bases between.